One and the same sample provided the 26 T cell receptor beta chains below, sequenced in a study of cytomegalovirus exposure and HLA in healthy donors (TCRdb year 2017). The library came from the immunoSEQ multiplex PCR assay. A mixture of 60 forward primers for TCR Vbeta segments and 13 reverse primers for TCR Jbeta segments was used in the multiplex PCR. Sourced from immuneACCESS, this table was stored by TCRdb with only in-frame sequences that have V and J called. A share of the clones is absent; for the studies checked, an unresolved V gene accounts for under half, and the remainder has no known explanation. The table for this sample shows under 95,000 clones. The ten largest clones represent 3% to 4% of the sample. The sample was PBMCs. These receptors all stem from a man between 18 and 35 years old in good health and CMV-seropositive.

The rearrangement links TRBV6-6 to TRBJ1-6; no clear D gene. The CDR3 spans 16 residues. V shed 0 bases and J shed 10 bases, with 16 bases lying between them. The germline CDR1 and CDR2 sequences are MNHNY and SVGAGI (reference sequence). The CDR3 sequence is CASSYSRVGEGSPLHF. CDR3 in DNA: TGTGCCAGCAGTTACTCGAGAGTCGGGGAAGGATCACCCCTCCACTTT.

V gene TRBV14 combines with J gene TRBJ2-7; 8 nucleotides line up with TRBD2. Per the germline V gene, CDR1 is SGHDN and CDR2 is FVKESK. This CDR3 spans 15 amino acids. V shed 4 bases, J shed 0 bases, and the junction held 5 bases outside the gene matches. In DNA, the CDR3 is TGTGCCAGCAGCCCACTAGCGGACCTCTCCTACGAGCAGTACTTC. It specifies CASSPLADLSYEQYF. Filled out from reference TRBV14 and TRBJ2-7, the complete variable domain reads EAGVTQFPSHSVIEKGQTVTLRCDPISGHDNLYWYRRVMGKEIKFLLHFVKESKQDESGMPNNRFLAERTGGTYSTLKVQPAELEDSGVYFCASSPLADLSYEQYFGPGTRLTVT.

This chain uses TRBV7-9 with TRBJ2-4, with TRBD2 identical over 8 bases. Germline trimming cut 5 bases from V and 3 bases from J; bases unmatched to any gene: 18. CDR1 SEHNR and CDR2 FQNEAQ come from the germline V gene (reference sequence). This CDR3 spans 19 amino acids. The CDR3 region has the DNA TGTGCCAGCAGCAGACCTCGAGCGGGGGTCCTTAGCGACAAAAACATTCAGTACTTC. This codes for CASSRPRAGVLSDKNIQYF.

This chain connects TRBV9 to TRBJ1-2; 10 bases line up with TRBD1. The V gene's germline CDR1 is SGDLS and CDR2 YYNGEE. The CDR3 runs to 14 residues. V shed 3 bases and J 3 bases; nucleotides not matched to a gene: 2. CDR3 coding DNA: TGTGCCAGCAGCGCGGGACAGGGGCACTATGGCTACACCTTC. Protein sequence: CASSAGQGHYGYTF.

The J gene is TRBJ2-7, the V gene TRBV6-1, with 8 bases lining up with TRBD1. CDR3 length: 15 amino acids. The ends lost 6 bases at V and 2 bases at J; junction bases unmatched: 9. Germline CDR1 is MNHNS and CDR2 is SASEGT. For the CDR3, the DNA is TGTGCCAGCAGACCCGACAGGGGACGCGCCTACGAGCAGTACTTC. Amino acid sequence: CASRPDRGRAYEQYF.

The rearrangement uses TRBV18 and TRBJ2-7; D is possibly TRBD2 (5 bases). The V gene lost 5 bases and the J gene lost 0 bases, with 8 bases spanning the gap. This CDR3 has 13 amino acids. Germline-derived CDR1 and CDR2 are KGHSH and LQKENI. This CDR3 reads CASSGGDSYEQYF. The CDR3 DNA follows: TGTGCCAGCTCAGGAGGAGACTCCTACGAGCAGTACTTC. Variable domain in full (rest from reference TRBV18 and TRBJ2-7): NAGVMQNPRHLVRRRGQEARLRCSPMKGHSHVYWYRQLPEEGLKFMVYLQKENIIDESGMPKERFSAEFPKEGPSILRIQQVVRGDSAAYFCASSGGDSYEQYFGPGTRLTVT.

V usage is TRBV7-6 and J usage is TRBJ1-1; 8 nucleotides line up with TRBD1. Germline V gives CDR1 SGHVS, CDR2 FNYEAQ. Trimming at V came to 1 base and at J to 4 bases, leaving 14 bases not matched to a gene. The CDR3 totals 18 residues. The CDR3 reads CASSLEGQGAMWVTEAFF. The CDR3 DNA reads as TGTGCCAGCAGCTTAGAAGGGCAGGGGGCGATGTGGGTCACTGAAGCTTTCTTT.

The rearrangement joins TRBV19 to TRBJ1-1; the match to TRBD1 covers 8 bases. From germline, CDR1 is LNHDA and CDR2 SQIVND (reference sequence). Unmatched junction bases numbered 13, after V lost 9 bases and J lost 10 bases. This CDR3 is 13 amino acids long. In DNA, the CDR3 is TGTGCCAGCGGGACAGGAGGGGCATCGGGAGCTTTCTTT. Translation: CASGTGGASGAFF.

V usage is TRBV13 and J usage is TRBJ2-1; TRBD2 might be the D (5 bases). The CDR3 is 15 amino acids. V was clipped by 8 bases and J by 1 base, with 15 bases between them. Germline CDR1 reads PRHDT; CDR2 reads FYEKMQ (reference sequence). The CDR3 loop reads CASGRGVNSYNEQFF. Here the CDR3 DNA reads TGTGCCAGCGGCCGGGGAGTTAATTCCTACAATGAGCAGTTCTTC.

The genes are TRBV5-1 and TRBJ2-7; no definite D call. V gave up 2 bases and J gave up 6 bases, with 12 bases separating them. The CDR3 contains 13 residues. CDR1 is SGHRS and CDR2 is YFSETQ in the germline V gene. The CDR3 DNA sequence: TGCGCCAGCAGCTTTACACCCCTTGGCGAGCAGTACTTC. Residues: CASSFTPLGEQYF.

The gene calls are TRBV7-9 and TRBJ2-5; 8 bases map to TRBD1. The better agreement between TRBJ2-7 and the DNA end casts doubt on the J call. Germline CDR1 reads SEHNR; CDR2 reads FQNEAQ (reference sequence). CDR3 length equals 14 residues. This CDR3 is CASSPRQGPYEQYF. CDR3 nucleotides: TGTGCCAGCAGCCCGAGACAGGGGCCCTACGAGCAGTACTTC.

The V gene is TRBV28, the J gene TRBJ1-2, with unresolved D. The CDR3 runs 9 residues. With 10 bases removed from V and 5 bases from J, the gap between germline ends came to 5 bases. Germline V gives CDR1 MDHEN, CDR2 SYDVKM. In DNA form, the CDR3 reads TGTGCCACGGGGTATGGCTACACCTTC. Translating gives CATGYGYTF.

This chain uses TRBV7-9 with TRBJ1-4; no firm D call. Germline V CDR1 and CDR2: SEHNR, FQNEAQ (reference sequence). The V gene lost 10 bases and the J gene lost 6 bases, with 15 bases spanning the gap. The CDR3 consists of 13 residues. In DNA form, the CDR3 reads TGTGCCACCGCAAGAGGGCAGGATGAAAAACTGTTTTTT. This codes for CATARGQDEKLFF.

This rearrangement joins TRBV30 to TRBJ1-5, with a possible D match to TRBD1 (5 bases). Trimming left V 5 bases short and J 2 bases short, with 13 bases between. From germline, CDR1 is GTSNPN and CDR2 SVGIG (reference sequence). The CDR3 runs to 14 residues. CDR3: CAWDLARGNQPQHF. The CDR3 coding sequence is TGTGCCTGGGATTTGGCCAGGGGCAATCAGCCCCAGCATTTT.

V and J are TRBV13 and TRBJ2-5; D remains ambiguous. CDR1 and CDR2 from the germline V gene are PRHDT and FYEKMQ (reference sequence). The V end lost 0 bases, the J end lost 5 bases, and 19 bases lay between the germline ends. This CDR3 spans 17 amino acids. The CDR3 nucleotides read TGTGCCAGCAGCTTAGGTAGAGGCAGACCGAGTGGGGAGACCCAGTACTTC. Translated: CASSLGRGRPSGETQYF. Full variable domain (remainder filled in from reference TRBV13 and TRBJ2-5): AAGVIQSPRHLIKEKRETATLKCYPIPRHDTVYWYQQGPGQDPQFLISFYEKMQSDKGSIPDRFSAQQFSDYHSELNMSSLELGDSALYFCASSLGRGRPSGETQYFGPGTRLLVL.

The V and J genes are TRBV12-5 and TRBJ2-7; the match to TRBD1 covers 9 bases. The CDR3 runs 14 residues. After removal of 4 bases from V and 5 bases from J, the junction contained 6 bases not matched to a gene. Germline loops: CDR1 LGHNT, CDR2 FRNRAP. As DNA, the CDR3 is TGTGCTAGTGGTTGGACAGGGGAGGGAGACGAGCAGTACTTC. As protein: CASGWTGEGDEQYF.

The chain has TRBV10-3 and TRBJ1-1; TRBD1 matches at 8 bases. With V trimmed by 6 bases and J by 3 bases, 0 bases remained unmatched. The CDR3 totals 12 residues. CDR1 and CDR2 (germline): ENHRY, SYGVKD. The CDR3 protein is CAIRTGDTEAFF. The CDR3 DNA sequence: TGTGCCATCAGGACAGGGGACACTGAAGCTTTCTTT.

This chain connects TRBV6-1 to TRBJ2-3; 7 nucleotides agree with TRBD2. V was pared by 2 bases and J by 8 bases, with 7 bases of the junction left unmatched. Germline V gives CDR1 MNHNS, CDR2 SASEGT. The CDR3 sequence is 14 residues long. DNA of the CDR3: TGTGCCAGCAGTGAATCTAGGGGAGGGTTTACGCAGTATTTT. This gives the protein CASSESRGGFTQYF.

The rearrangement links TRBV4-1 to TRBJ2-7; D gene uncertain. Between the trimmed V and J ends, which lost 0 bases and 2 bases, there was a span of 8 bases. The CDR3 loop spans 14 amino acids. The germline V gene has CDR1 MGHRA and CDR2 YSYEKL. DNA for the CDR3: TGCGCCAGCAGCCAAGATCGATCGGCCTACGAGCAGTACTTC. Its translation is CASSQDRSAYEQYF.

The chain joins TRBV4-1 to TRBJ2-7; 9 bases are a match to TRBD2. In germline, CDR1 is MGHRA, CDR2 YSYEKL. The CDR3 extends over 16 amino acids. V lost 2 bases to trimming and J lost 4 bases; unmatched junction nucleotides: 9. CDR3: CASSQQSSGNSYEQYF. In nucleotides, the CDR3 is TGCGCCAGCAGCCAACAGTCTAGCGGGAATTCGTACGAGCAGTACTTC.

This chain uses TRBV2 with TRBJ2-4, with 8 bases that match TRBD1. The CDR3 totals 15 residues. With V trimmed by 0 bases and J by 4 bases, 2 bases remained unmatched. Germline CDR1 SNHLY, CDR2 FYNNEI. This chain's CDR3 is CASSEARGRKNIQYF. In DNA form, the CDR3 reads TGTGCCAGCAGTGAAGCCAGGGGGCGTAAAAACATTCAGTACTTC.

The chain couples TRBV18 to TRBJ1-1, with D unresolved. V lost 3 bases and J 0 bases, leaving 8 bases between the germline ends. This CDR3 comprises 14 residues. CDR1 is KGHSH and CDR2 is LQKENI in the germline V gene. CDR3 amino acids: CASSPSAVNTEAFF. In DNA, the CDR3 is TGTGCCAGCTCACCGAGTGCGGTGAACACTGAAGCTTTCTTT. The full variable domain, rest sourced from reference TRBV18 and TRBJ1-1, is NAGVMQNPRHLVRRRGQEARLRCSPMKGHSHVYWYRQLPEEGLKFMVYLQKENIIDESGMPKERFSAEFPKEGPSILRIQQVVRGDSAAYFCASSPSAVNTEAFFGQGTRLTVV.

This sequence joins TRBV19 and TRBJ2-7, with 12 nucleotides matching TRBD2. Germline V gene lookup returns CDR1 LNHDA and CDR2 SQIVND (reference sequence). The CDR3 sequence is 14 residues long. The V and J ends lost 4 bases and 3 bases, in that order; junction bases with no gene match: 1. The CDR3 loop is CASSRTSGDYEQYF. CDR3 nucleotide sequence: TGTGCCAGTAGTAGGACTAGCGGGGACTACGAGCAGTACTTC.

This sequence joins TRBV27 and TRBJ1-2; the match to TRBD1 covers 9 bases. J gave up 6 bases and V 6 bases, and 2 bases lay outside the gene matches. In germline, CDR1 is MNHEY, CDR2 SMNVEV (reference sequence). There are 12 residues in the CDR3. CDR3 region: CASRDRGDGYTF. The CDR3 DNA follows: TGTGCCAGCAGAGACAGGGGGGATGGCTACACCTTC.

The rearrangement uses TRBV29-1 and TRBJ1-5, with D possibly being TRBD1 (6 bases). Trimming left V 5 bases short and J 7 bases short, with 15 bases between. This CDR3 comprises 13 residues. The germline gives CDR1 SQVTM, CDR2 ANQGSEA. The CDR3 nucleotides are TGCAGCGTTATACAGGGTTCAGGGCAGCCCCAGCATTTT. The encoded protein is CSVIQGSGQPQHF.

This rearrangement joins TRBV28 to TRBJ1-5; D ambiguous. V lost 1 base to trimming and J lost 4 bases, with 5 bases between them. The CDR3 length is 13 residues. The V gene's germline CDR1 is MDHEN and CDR2 SYDVKM. The CDR3 region is CASSLSVNQPQHF. As DNA, the CDR3 is TGTGCCAGCAGTTTATCGGTAAATCAGCCCCAGCATTTT.